This is a list of T cell receptor beta chains from one sample in a study of blood T cell repertoires in COVID-19. The protocol was immunoSEQ multiplex PCR, while the TCRdb copy is restricted to in-frame clones and leaves out a portion. The table records roughly 120,000 clones, approximately 87% of them present only once. Sequenced sample: peripheral blood. The receptors derive from a man younger than 40 with acute or convalescent COVID-19. Both conserved end residues are part of each CDR3. A D gene is named only where the DNA matches it firmly. Not all rows give a size; the values are once, few, many and, for expanded clones, a class.

D	size	V	J	DNA	CDR3
.	few	TRBV11-2	TRBJ2-6	TGTGCCAGCAGTCCGGGGGGCATCTTTGGCCCAGCCGCTCCCTCTGGGGCCAACGTCCTGACTTTC	CASSPGGIFGPAAPSGANVLTF
TRBD1	.	TRBV5-5	TRBJ2-5	TGTGCCAGCAGCTTCGCCGGGACAGAAATTCGAGAGACCCAGTACTTC	CASSFAGTEIRETQYF
TRBD1	.	TRBV30	TRBJ1-4	TGTGCCTTGTACAGGGGAGACAAAGAAAAACTGTTTTTT	CALYRGDKEKLFF
TRBD1	.	TRBV27	TRBJ2-7	TGTGCCAGCAGCCGCACAGGGGCTGGACCCTACGAGCAGTACTTC	CASSRTGAGPYEQYF
TRBD2	.	TRBV2	TRBJ2-4	TGTGCCAGCAGCGCTCCCAGCGGGAGGGCCGTCATTCAGTACTTC	CASSAPSGRAVIQYF
.	.	TRBV19	TRBJ1-1	TGTGCCAGTAGTATAGGGGGCGCCATCGGCTCCACTGAAGCTTTCTTT	CASSIGGAIGSTEAFF
TRBD2	.	TRBV11-3	TRBJ2-5	TGTGCCAGCGCTAGCGGTCCACAAGAGACCCAGTACTTC	CASASGPQETQYF
.	.	TRBV5-6	TRBJ1-2	TGTGCCAGCAGCCGCGGGACCTCCCATGGCTACACCTTC	CASSRGTSHGYTF
.	few	TRBV19	TRBJ1-1	TGTGCCAGTAGTATAGAAGGACATTACACTGAAGCTTTCTTT	CASSIEGHYTEAFF
TRBD1	.	TRBV7-2	TRBJ2-7	TGTGCCAGCAGCTTAACGACAGGGGGTATCAACGAGCAGTACTTC	CASSLTTGGINEQYF
.	.	TRBV6-5	TRBJ1-2	TGTGCCAGCCCAACACCCAGACAGGATGGCTACACCTTC	CASPTPRQDGYTF
.	.	TRBV5-4	TRBJ1-2	TGTGCCAGCAGCTTACGTATGACAGGCAACTATGGCTACACCTTC	CASSLRMTGNYGYTF